This TCR beta chain emerged from a study of long-term antiretroviral therapy in people with HIV. Participants living with HIV all received treatment in the United States. Each sample contained 1-10 million cryopreserved PBMC, thawed before DNA extraction. The V gene's germline CDR1 is SEHNR and CDR2 FQNEAQ (reference sequence). The J segment lost 2 bases and the V segment lost 2 bases, leaving 12 bases of the junction unmatched. This CDR3 region has 18 residues. Comments on this clone: The antigen is undetermined.

Runs used v3.0 of the immunoSEQ assay and were done at survey level. The sequencing target was about 35,000-55,000 T-cell genomes per sample. TCRdb's copy holds only in-frame clones and misses some; the assay was immunoSEQ multiplex PCR. The table lists around 30,000 clones, 85% of them singletons. The study's findings and limits: With ART, diversity went up but was still lower than in transplant donor controls.

The sequence was obtained from a man aged 35-49 years with HIV. J is TRBJ2-7 and V is TRBV7-9, with TRBD1 matching 10 bases. This specimen consisted of unsorted PBMCs, obtained 2.3 years after starting antiretroviral therapy. The CDR3 DNA reads TGTGCCAGCAGCTTACCTACGACGGACAGGGGGAACCCCTACGAGCAGTACTTC. As protein: CASSLPTTDRGNPYEQYF.